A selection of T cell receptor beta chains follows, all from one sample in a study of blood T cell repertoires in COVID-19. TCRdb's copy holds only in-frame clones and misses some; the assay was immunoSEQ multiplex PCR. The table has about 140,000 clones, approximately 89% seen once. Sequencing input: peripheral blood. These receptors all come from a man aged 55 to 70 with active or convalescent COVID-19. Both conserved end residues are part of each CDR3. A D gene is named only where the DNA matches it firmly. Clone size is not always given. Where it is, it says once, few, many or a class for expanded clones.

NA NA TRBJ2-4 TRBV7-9 CASSLDRLAKNIQYF TGTGCCAGCAGCCTGGACAGACTAGCCAAAAACATTCAGTACTTC
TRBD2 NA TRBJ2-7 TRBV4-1 CASSLGLAGTYYEQYF TGCGCCAGCAGCCTCGGACTAGCGGGAACCTACTACGAGCAGTACTTC
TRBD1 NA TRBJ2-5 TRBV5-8 CASSKGQGFRETQYF TGTGCCAGCAGCAAGGGACAGGGGTTTCGGGAGACCCAGTACTTC
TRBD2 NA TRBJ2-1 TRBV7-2 CASSDVAGPYNEQFF TGTGCCAGCAGCGACGTAGCGGGGCCCTACAATGAGCAGTTCTTC
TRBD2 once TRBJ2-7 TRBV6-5 CASINRDYFYEQYF TGTGCCAGCATTAACCGGGACTACTTCTACGAGCAGTACTTC
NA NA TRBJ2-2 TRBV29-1 CSGGHGTGELFF TGCAGCGGTGGACATGGGACCGGGGAGCTGTTTTTT
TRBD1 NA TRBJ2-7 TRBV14 CASSLMTGNPYEQYF TGTGCCAGCAGCCTGATGACAGGGAATCCCTACGAGCAGTACTTC
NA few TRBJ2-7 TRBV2 CASTSWDYEQYF TGTGCCAGCACTAGCTGGGACTACGAGCAGTACTTC
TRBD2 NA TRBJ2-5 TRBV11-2 CASSLSERLAGVTETQYF TGTGCCAGCAGCTTAAGCGAGCGGCTAGCGGGAGTCACAGAGACCCAGTACTTC
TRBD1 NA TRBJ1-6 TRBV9 CASSAATGVYNSPLHF TGTGCCAGCAGCGCGGCGACAGGGGTCTATAATTCACCCCTCCACTTT
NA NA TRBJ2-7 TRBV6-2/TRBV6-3 CASSLSFSYEQYF TGTGCCAGCAGTTTGTCGTTCTCCTACGAGCAGTACTTC
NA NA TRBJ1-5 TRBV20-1 CSAKDYQPQHF TGCAGTGCTAAGGACTATCAGCCCCAGCATTTT
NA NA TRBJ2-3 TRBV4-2 CASSQEGSGSTDTQYF TGTGCCAGCAGCCAAGAAGGTAGCGGTAGCACAGATACGCAGTATTTT
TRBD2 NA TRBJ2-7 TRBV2 CASTRLAGDLEQYF TGTGCCAGCACTCGACTAGCGGGAGACCTCGAGCAGTACTTC
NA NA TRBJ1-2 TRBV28 CASSEQGGGYTF TGTGCCAGCAGTGAACAGGGTGGGGGCTACACCTTC
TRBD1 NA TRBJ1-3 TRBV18 CASSRDSSGNTIYF TGTGCCAGCTCACGGGACAGCTCTGGAAACACCATATATTTT
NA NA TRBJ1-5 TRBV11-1 CASSEQGVQPQHF TGTGCCAGCAGCGAACAGGGAGTTCAGCCCCAGCATTTT
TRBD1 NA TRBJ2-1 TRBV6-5 CASRPTGGRYNEQFF TGTGCCAGCAGGCCAACAGGGGGAAGGTACAATGAGCAGTTCTTC
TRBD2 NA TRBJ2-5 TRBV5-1 CASSEAGTSVGETQYF TGCGCCAGCAGCGAGGCCGGGACTAGCGTAGGGGAGACCCAGTACTTC
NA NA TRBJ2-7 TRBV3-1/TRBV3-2 CASSPRFTRDEQYF TGTGCCAGCAGCCCGCGGTTTACCAGGGACGAGCAGTACTTC
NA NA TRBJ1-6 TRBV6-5 CASRYGRQFYNSPLHF TGTGCCAGCAGATACGGCCGACAGTTCTATAATTCACCCCTCCACTTT
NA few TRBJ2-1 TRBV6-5 CASRQQGFSYNEQFF TGTGCCAGCAGGCAACAGGGATTCTCCTACAATGAGCAGTTCTTC
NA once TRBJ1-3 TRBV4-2 CASSQDRGDENTIYF TGTGCCAGCAGCCAAGACAGGGGTGATGAAAACACCATATATTTT
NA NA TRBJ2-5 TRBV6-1 CASSESQQQETQYF TGTGCCAGCAGTGAATCACAGCAACAAGAGACCCAGTACTTC
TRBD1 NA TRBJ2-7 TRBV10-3 CAIKVSRDRQYEQYF TGTGCCATCAAAGTGAGCCGGGACAGGCAATACGAGCAGTACTTC
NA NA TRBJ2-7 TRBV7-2 CASGIRGLVSYEQYF TGTGCCAGTGGGATAAGGGGTCTCGTATCCTACGAGCAGTACTTC
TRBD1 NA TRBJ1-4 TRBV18 CASSPPGTGSEKLFF TGTGCCAGCTCACCCCCCGGGACAGGGAGTGAAAAACTGTTTTTT
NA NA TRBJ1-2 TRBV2 CASRGRGAYNYGYTF TGTGCCAGCAGGGGCCGGGGGGCCTACAACTATGGCTACACCTTC
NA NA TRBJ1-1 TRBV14 CASSQDPDTEAFF TGTGCCAGCAGCCAAGATCCGGACACTGAAGCTTTCTTT
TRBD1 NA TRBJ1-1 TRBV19 CATLDRGRTEAFF TGTGCCACTCTAGACAGGGGGCGCACTGAAGCTTTCTTT
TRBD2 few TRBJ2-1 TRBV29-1 CSGTSGSNEQFF TGCAGCGGGACTAGCGGGAGCAATGAGCAGTTCTTC
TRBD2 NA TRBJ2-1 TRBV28 CASSPGLAEVNHHYNEQFF TGTGCCAGCAGCCCAGGACTAGCGGAAGTGAACCACCACTACAATGAGCAGTTCTTC
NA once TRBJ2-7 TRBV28 CASSLFGQSFEQYF TGTGCCAGCAGTTTATTTGGACAGAGTTTCGAGCAGTACTTC
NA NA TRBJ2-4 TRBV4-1 CASSQDPPARDIQYF TGCGCCAGCAGCCAAGATCCGCCGGCCCGGGACATTCAGTACTTC
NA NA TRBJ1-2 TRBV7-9 CASSLRPGPDGYTF TGTGCCAGCAGCTTACGGCCAGGTCCGGATGGCTACACCTTC
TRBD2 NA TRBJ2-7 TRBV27 CASGLAYEQYF TGTGCCAGCGGACTAGCCTACGAGCAGTACTTC
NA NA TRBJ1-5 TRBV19 CASTRDINQPQHF TGTGCCAGTACACGGGACATAAATCAGCCCCAGCATTTT
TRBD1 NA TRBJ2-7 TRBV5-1 CASSTTGGTSYEQYF TGCGCCAGCAGCACGACAGGGGGCACCTCCTACGAGCAGTACTTC
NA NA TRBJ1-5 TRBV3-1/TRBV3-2 CASSQGQGRHQPQHF TGTGCCAGCAGCCAAGGTCAAGGGAGGCATCAGCCCCAGCATTTT